The rows below give T cell receptor beta chains drawn from one sample of a study of identifying expanded T cells in peripheral blood. Assay: immunoSEQ multiplex PCR; the TCRdb copy retains only in-frame clones and omits some. The sample shows fewer than 80,000 clones, over 80% of them seen only once. Material: blood. The receptors shown here come from a person between 18 and 75 years old in good health. Both conserved end residues are part of each CDR3. The D gene is left open where the match is weak. Only some rows state a clone size, as once, few, many or a class for expanded clones.

v_gene	d_gene	j_gene	abundance	CDR3aa	CDR3nt
TRBV7-9	TRBD1	TRBJ1-2	NA	CASSFNRWDSSGYTF	TGTGCCAGCAGCTTTAATAGGTGGGACAGCTCCGGCTACACCTTC
TRBV10-3	NA	TRBJ1-2	NA	CAISGEGEGYTF	TGTGCCATCAGTGGAGAAGGAGAAGGCTACACCTTC
TRBV29-1	NA	TRBJ1-1	NA	CSAETGFTEAFF	TGCAGCGCTGAAACAGGGTTCACTGAAGCTTTCTTT
TRBV6-1	NA	TRBJ1-2	few	CASSEDQGFYGYTF	TGTGCCAGCAGTGAAGATCAGGGCTTCTATGGCTACACCTTC
TRBV7-2	NA	TRBJ1-1	NA	CASSRQGNTEAFF	TGTGCCAGCAGTCGGCAGGGTAACACTGAAGCTTTCTTT
TRBV30	NA	TRBJ2-5	NA	CAWSGSSWETQYF	TGTGCCTGGAGTGGGTCGTCGTGGGAGACCCAGTACTTC
TRBV5-1	NA	TRBJ1-4	NA	CASSLGGNSEKLFF	TGCGCCAGCAGCTTGGGAGGGAATAGTGAAAAACTGTTTTTT
TRBV29-1	NA	TRBJ1-1	NA	CSVSVFDRTKAFF	TGCAGCGTTTCGGTTTTCGACAGGACCAAAGCTTTCTTT
TRBV11-2	NA	TRBJ1-1	NA	CASSLRAGNTEAFF	TGTGCCAGCAGCTTAAGGGCGGGGAACACTGAAGCTTTCTTT
TRBV10-3	TRBD1	TRBJ2-3	NA	CAISEPGGGTDTQYF	TGTGCCATCAGTGAACCAGGGGGAGGCACAGATACGCAGTATTTT
TRBV20-1	NA	TRBJ1-3	once	CSASGGNTIYF	TGCAGTGCCTCAGGGGGAAACACCATATATTTT
TRBV21-1	NA	TRBJ1-5	NA	CASSKAAGTNNQPQHF	TGTGCCAGCAGCAAAGCCGCCGGGACAAACAATCAGCCCCAGCATTTT
TRBV6-1	NA	TRBJ1-4	once	CASSVGNNEKLFF	TGTGCCAGCAGTGTGGGGAATAATGAAAAACTGTTTTTT
TRBV21-1	NA	TRBJ1-3	NA	CASSNTAYPCSGNTIYF	NA
TRBV19	NA	TRBJ2-3	NA	CASSIWGTDTQYF	TGTGCCAGTAGTATATGGGGTACAGATACGCAGTATTTT
TRBV7-6	NA	TRBJ1-3	NA	CASSLAPEGNTIYF	TGTGCCAGCAGCTTAGCGCCGGAGGGAAACACCATATATTTT
TRBV15	TRBD1	TRBJ2-5	NA	CATSRVGQGVVSETQYF	TGTGCCACCAGCCGAGTCGGACAGGGGGTAGTATCAGAGACCCAGTACTTC
TRBV29-1	TRBD1	TRBJ2-2	few	CSVGQGVTGELFF	TGCAGCGTTGGACAGGGAGTCACCGGGGAGCTGTTTTTT
TRBV12-5	NA	TRBJ1-2	NA	CASGLADLYGYTF	TGTGCTAGTGGTTTGGCCGACCTTTATGGCTACACCTTC
TRBV25-1	NA	TRBJ2-1	NA	CASSETSSGNEQFF	TGTGCCAGCAGTGAAACTAGTTCGGGTAATGAGCAGTTCTTC
TRBV11-2	TRBD1	TRBJ1-1	few	CASTGQGETEAFF	TGTGCCAGCACCGGACAGGGGGAAACTGAAGCTTTCTTT
TRBV30	TRBD1	TRBJ1-6	NA	CAWDRRTGNNSPLHF	TGTGCCTGGGACCGCCGGACAGGGAATAATTCACCCCTCCACTTT
TRBV29-1	TRBD2	TRBJ2-1	NA	CSVRGLAGRSYNEQFF	TGCAGCGTGAGGGGACTAGCGGGAAGGTCCTACAATGAGCAGTTCTTC
TRBV5-1	TRBD2	TRBJ2-1	NA	CASIERGEGNEQFF	TGCGCCAGCATTGAGAGAGGGGAGGGCAATGAGCAGTTCTTC
TRBV5-4	NA	TRBJ2-5	NA	CASSLGQKETQYF	TGTGCCAGCAGCTTGGGACAGAAAGAGACCCAGTACTTC
TRBV5-1	TRBD1	TRBJ2-2	NA	CASSSRGIDTGELFF	TGCGCCAGCAGTTCCAGGGGGATTGACACCGGGGAGCTGTTTTTT
TRBV18	NA	TRBJ2-1	NA	CASSSRGTYNEQFF	TGTGCCAGCTCATCCAGGGGTACCTACAATGAGCAGTTCTTC
TRBV7-2	NA	TRBJ1-5	NA	CASRLGGNQPQHF	TGTGCCAGCAGGCTAGGGGGGAATCAGCCCCAGCATTTT
TRBV14	NA	TRBJ2-5	few	CASSRTASGTQYF	TGTGCCAGCAGCCGGACTGCGTCGGGGACCCAGTACTTC
TRBV6-4	NA	TRBJ1-2	NA	CASSYTSATKYNYGYTF	TGTGCCAGCAGTTACACAAGCGCTACAAAATACAACTATGGCTACACCTTC
TRBV6-1	NA	TRBJ1-2	once	CASSEGRGPYGYTF	TGTGCCAGCAGTGAAGGCAGGGGCCCCTATGGCTACACCTTC
TRBV6-1	NA	TRBJ1-1	once	CANSLSGMNTEAFF	TGTGCCAACTCTCTTTCAGGGATGAACACTGAAGCTTTCTTT
TRBV7-9	NA	TRBJ2-6	few	CASSFQGSFGANVLTF	TGTGCCAGCAGCTTTCAGGGGAGCTTTGGGGCCAACGTCCTGACTTTC
TRBV2	TRBD1	TRBJ2-5	NA	CASLWDRGRETQYF	TGTGCCAGCTTATGGGACAGGGGAAGAGAGACCCAGTACTTC
TRBV19	TRBD2	TRBJ2-1	NA	CASLSGGGNEQFF	TGTGCCAGTTTGAGCGGGGGAGGTAATGAGCAGTTCTTC
TRBV11-2	NA	TRBJ1-3	NA	CASSLGPGNTIYF	TGTGCCAGCAGCTTGGGACCCGGAAACACCATATATTTT
TRBV5-6	NA	TRBJ1-1	NA	CASSLGRGDTEAFF	TGTGCCAGCAGCTTGGGTAGGGGCGACACTGAAGCTTTCTTT
TRBV5-1	TRBD1	TRBJ2-5	NA	CASSRDRAAQETQYF	TGCGCCAGCAGCCGGGACAGGGCCGCCCAAGAGACCCAGTACTTC
TRBV6-5	TRBD1	TRBJ1-2	NA	CASSNRDSKNYGYTF	TGTGCCAGCAGTAACCGGGACAGTAAGAACTATGGCTACACCTTC
TRBV6-6	NA	TRBJ1-2	NA	CASSSIGTYEGYTF	TGTGCCAGCAGTTCGATCGGGACCTACGAAGGCTACACCTTC
TRBV21-1	NA	TRBJ2-4	NA	CASSKERIGGHLAKNIQYF	TGTGCCAGCAGCAAAGAGAGGATTGGGGGCCACTTAGCCAAAAACATTCAGTACTTC
TRBV6-4	NA	TRBJ1-3	NA	CASSADSGSHTIYF	TGTGCCAGCAGCGCTGACAGCGGTAGCCACACCATATATTTT
TRBV15	NA	TRBJ2-3	few	CATSATAGTYTDTQYF	TGTGCCACCAGCGCTACAGCCGGTACATACACAGATACGCAGTATTTT
TRBV18	NA	TRBJ1-3	NA	CASSPVAGRLSGNTIYF	TGTGCCAGCTCACCGGTCGCAGGGCGACTCTCTGGAAACACCATATATTTT
TRBV18	NA	TRBJ1-2	NA	CASSPNRAGGANYGYTF	TGTGCCAGCTCACCAAACAGGGCCGGCGGGGCTAACTATGGCTACACCTTC
TRBV7-7	NA	TRBJ1-1	NA	CASSLTAEAFF	TGTGCCAGCAGCTTAACCGCTGAAGCTTTCTTT
TRBV6-4	NA	TRBJ1-3	NA	CASSANGLSGNTIYF	TGTGCCAGCAGCGCAAACGGCCTTTCTGGAAACACCATATATTTT
TRBV5-6	NA	TRBJ2-1	NA	CASSLVPADYNEQFF	TGTGCCAGCAGCTTGGTTCCCGCGGACTACAATGAGCAGTTCTTC
TRBV11-2	TRBD2	TRBJ2-7	NA	CASSLGLDSISYEQYF	TGTGCCAGCAGCTTGGGACTAGATAGTATCTCCTACGAGCAGTACTTC
TRBV27	NA	TRBJ2-7	NA	CASSSSVGPYEQYF	TGTGCCAGCAGTTCTAGCGTGGGGCCCTACGAGCAGTACTTC
TRBV6-1	TRBD1	TRBJ2-2	NA	CASSAHRGSQRAGELFF	TGTGCCAGCAGTGCGCACAGGGGGTCCCAGCGGGCCGGGGAGCTGTTTTTT
TRBV7-9	TRBD1	TRBJ1-1	NA	CASSTGSGQGSINTEAFF	TGTGCCAGCAGCACAGGGTCGGGACAGGGGTCCATTAACACTGAAGCTTTCTTT
TRBV5-1	TRBD1	TRBJ2-3	NA	CASSSGQSTDTQYF	TGCGCCAGCAGCTCGGGACAGTCCACAGATACGCAGTATTTT